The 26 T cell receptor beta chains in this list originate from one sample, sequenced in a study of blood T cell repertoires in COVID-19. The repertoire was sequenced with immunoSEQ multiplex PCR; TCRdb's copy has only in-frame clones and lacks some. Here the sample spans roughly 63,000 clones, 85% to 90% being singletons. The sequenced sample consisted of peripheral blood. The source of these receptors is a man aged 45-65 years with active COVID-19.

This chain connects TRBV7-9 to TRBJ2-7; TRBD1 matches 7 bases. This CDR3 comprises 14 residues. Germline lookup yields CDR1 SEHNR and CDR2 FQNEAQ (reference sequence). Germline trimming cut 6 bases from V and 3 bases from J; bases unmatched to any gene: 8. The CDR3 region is CASRPRTGHYEQYF. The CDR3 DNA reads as TGTGCCAGCAGACCACGGACAGGACACTACGAGCAGTACTTC.

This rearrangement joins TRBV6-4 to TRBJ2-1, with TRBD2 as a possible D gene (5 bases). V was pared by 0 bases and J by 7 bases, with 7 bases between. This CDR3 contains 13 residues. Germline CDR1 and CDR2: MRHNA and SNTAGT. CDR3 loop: CASSDSEVNEQFF. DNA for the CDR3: TGTGCCAGCAGTGACTCGGAGGTGAATGAGCAGTTCTTC.

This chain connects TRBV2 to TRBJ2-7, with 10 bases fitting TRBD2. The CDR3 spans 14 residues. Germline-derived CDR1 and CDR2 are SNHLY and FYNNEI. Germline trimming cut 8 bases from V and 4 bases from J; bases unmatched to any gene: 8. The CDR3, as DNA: TGTGCCAGCTGGGAGGGTAGCGGGGGGTACGAGCAGTACTTC. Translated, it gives CASWEGSGGYEQYF.

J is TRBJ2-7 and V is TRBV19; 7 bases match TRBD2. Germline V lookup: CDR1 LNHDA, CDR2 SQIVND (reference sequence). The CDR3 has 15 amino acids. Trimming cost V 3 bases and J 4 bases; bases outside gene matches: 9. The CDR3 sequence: CASSMEAGFIYEQYF. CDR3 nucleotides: TGTGCCAGTAGTATGGAAGCGGGGTTTATTTACGAGCAGTACTTC.

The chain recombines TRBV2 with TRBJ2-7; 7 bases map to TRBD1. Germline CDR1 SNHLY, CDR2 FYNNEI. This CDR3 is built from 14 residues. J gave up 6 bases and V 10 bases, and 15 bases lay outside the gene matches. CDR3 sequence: CATLETGSFGEQYF. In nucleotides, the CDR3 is TGTGCCACCTTAGAGACAGGGAGTTTTGGCGAGCAGTACTTC.

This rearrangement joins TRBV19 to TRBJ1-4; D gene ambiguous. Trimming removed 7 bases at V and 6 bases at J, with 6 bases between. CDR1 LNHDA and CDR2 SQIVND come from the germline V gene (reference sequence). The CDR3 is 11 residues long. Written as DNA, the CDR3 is TGTGCCAGTACGGGAGATGAAAAACTGTTTTTT. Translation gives CASTGDEKLFF.

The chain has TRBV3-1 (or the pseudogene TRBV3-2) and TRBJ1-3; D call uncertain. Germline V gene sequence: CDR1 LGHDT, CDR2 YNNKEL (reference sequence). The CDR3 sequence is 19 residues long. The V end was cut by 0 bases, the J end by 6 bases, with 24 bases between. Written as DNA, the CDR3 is TGTGCCAGCAGCCAAGATCGACCACAGAACGGTTACCGGCAAAACACCATATATTTT. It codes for CASSQDRPQNGYRQNTIYF.

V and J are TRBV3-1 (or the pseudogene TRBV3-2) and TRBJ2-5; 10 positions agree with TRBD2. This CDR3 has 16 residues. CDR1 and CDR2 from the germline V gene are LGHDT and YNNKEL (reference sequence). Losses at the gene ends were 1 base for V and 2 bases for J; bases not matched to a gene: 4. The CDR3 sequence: CASSQAPAGGQETQYF. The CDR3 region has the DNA TGTGCCAGCAGCCAAGCGCCAGCGGGGGGGCAAGAGACCCAGTACTTC.

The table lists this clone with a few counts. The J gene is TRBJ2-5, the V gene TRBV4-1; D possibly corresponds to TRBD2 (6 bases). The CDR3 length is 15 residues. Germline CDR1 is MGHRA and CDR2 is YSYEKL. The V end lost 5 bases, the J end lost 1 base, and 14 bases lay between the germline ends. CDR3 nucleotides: TGCGCCAGCAGCACCGCTGGGGGGTCCCAAGAGACCCAGTACTTC. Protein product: CASSTAGGSQETQYF.

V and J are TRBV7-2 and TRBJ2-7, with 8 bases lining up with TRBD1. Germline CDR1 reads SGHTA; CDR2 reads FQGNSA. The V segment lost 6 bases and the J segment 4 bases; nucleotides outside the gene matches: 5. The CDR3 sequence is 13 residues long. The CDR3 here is CASSWDRLYEQYF. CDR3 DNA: TGTGCCAGCAGTTGGGACAGGCTTTACGAGCAGTACTTC.

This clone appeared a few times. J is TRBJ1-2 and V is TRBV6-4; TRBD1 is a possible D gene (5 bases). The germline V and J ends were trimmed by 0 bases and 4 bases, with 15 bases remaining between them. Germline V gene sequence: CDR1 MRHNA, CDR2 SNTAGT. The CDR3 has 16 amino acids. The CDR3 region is CASSDSSGHSSYGYTF. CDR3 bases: TGTGCCAGCAGTGACTCTTCCGGACATTCTAGCTATGGCTACACCTTC.

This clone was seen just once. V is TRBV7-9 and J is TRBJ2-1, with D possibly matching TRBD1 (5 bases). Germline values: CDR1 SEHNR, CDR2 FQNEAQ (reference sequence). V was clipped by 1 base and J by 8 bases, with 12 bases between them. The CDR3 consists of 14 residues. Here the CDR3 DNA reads TGTGCCAGCAGCTTAGTCAGTCCCAGGGATGAGCAGTTCTTC. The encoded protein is CASSLVSPRDEQFF.

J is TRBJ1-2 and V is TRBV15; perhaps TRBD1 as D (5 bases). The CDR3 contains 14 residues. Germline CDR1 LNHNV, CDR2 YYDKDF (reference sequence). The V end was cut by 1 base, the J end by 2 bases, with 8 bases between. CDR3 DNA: TGTGCCACCAGCAGAGCCCGACAGAACTATGGCTACACCTTC. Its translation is CATSRARQNYGYTF.

CDR3 coding DNA: TGTGCCAGCAGTTCCCGACAGGGGTGGGGCATCTATGGCTACACCTTC. Translated, it gives CASSSRQGWGIYGYTF. This chain uses TRBV27 with TRBJ1-2; TRBD1 aligns across 8 bases. Germline loops: CDR1 MNHEY, CDR2 SMNVEV (reference sequence). This CDR3 spans 16 amino acids. Losses at the gene ends were 4 bases for V and 4 bases for J; bases not matched to a gene: 11.

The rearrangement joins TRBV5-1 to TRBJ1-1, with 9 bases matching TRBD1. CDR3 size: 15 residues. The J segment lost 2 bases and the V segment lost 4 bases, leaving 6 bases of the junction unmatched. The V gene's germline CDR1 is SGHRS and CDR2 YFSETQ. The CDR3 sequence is CASSAGTGSNTEAFF. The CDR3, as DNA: TGCGCCAGCAGCGCCGGGACAGGGTCTAACACTGAAGCTTTCTTT.

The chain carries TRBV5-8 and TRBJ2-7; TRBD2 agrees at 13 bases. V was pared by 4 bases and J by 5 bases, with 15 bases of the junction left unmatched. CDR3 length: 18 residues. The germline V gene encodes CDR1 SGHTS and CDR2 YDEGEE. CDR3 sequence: CASSPWTSGGPSAHEQYF. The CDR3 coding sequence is TGTGCCAGCAGCCCCTGGACTAGCGGGGGTCCCTCAGCCCACGAGCAGTACTTC.

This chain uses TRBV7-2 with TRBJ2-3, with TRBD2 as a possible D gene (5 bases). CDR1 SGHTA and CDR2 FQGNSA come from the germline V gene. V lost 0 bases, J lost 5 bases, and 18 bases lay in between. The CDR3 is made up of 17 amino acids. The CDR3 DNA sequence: TGTGCCAGCAGCTTAGCTTATTCCGGTTTGCGGGTAGATACGCAGTATTTT. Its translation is CASSLAYSGLRVDTQYF.

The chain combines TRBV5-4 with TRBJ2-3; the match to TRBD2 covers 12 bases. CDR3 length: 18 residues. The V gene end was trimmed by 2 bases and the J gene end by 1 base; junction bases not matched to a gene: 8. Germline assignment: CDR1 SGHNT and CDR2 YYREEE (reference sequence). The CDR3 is CASSLFLAGGPGTDTQYF. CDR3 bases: TGTGCCAGCAGCTTATTCCTAGCGGGGGGGCCGGGCACAGATACGCAGTATTTT.

CDR3 in DNA: TGTGCCAGCAGCCAGCATCCCCGGGGGTACCAAGAGACCCAGTACTTC. It yields the protein CASSQHPRGYQETQYF. The chain links TRBV14 to TRBJ2-5; possible D gene TRBD2, 6 bases. Per germline, CDR1 SGHDN and CDR2 FVKESK. This CDR3 region has 16 residues. Trimming cost V 3 bases and J 0 bases, with 14 bases left between them.

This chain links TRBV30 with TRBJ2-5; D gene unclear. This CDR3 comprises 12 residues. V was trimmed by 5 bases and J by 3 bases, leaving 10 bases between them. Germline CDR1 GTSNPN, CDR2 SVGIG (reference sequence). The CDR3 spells CAWAVVEETQYF. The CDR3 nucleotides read TGTGCCTGGGCGGTCGTCGAAGAGACCCAGTACTTC.

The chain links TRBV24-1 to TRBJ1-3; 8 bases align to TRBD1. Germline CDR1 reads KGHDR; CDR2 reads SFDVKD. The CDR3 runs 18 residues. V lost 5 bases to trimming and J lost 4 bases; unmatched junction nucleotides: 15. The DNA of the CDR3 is TGTGCCACCAGTGCCCTGGCGGGACAGGAGGCCCCCGGAAACACCATATATTTT. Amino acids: CATSALAGQEAPGNTIYF.

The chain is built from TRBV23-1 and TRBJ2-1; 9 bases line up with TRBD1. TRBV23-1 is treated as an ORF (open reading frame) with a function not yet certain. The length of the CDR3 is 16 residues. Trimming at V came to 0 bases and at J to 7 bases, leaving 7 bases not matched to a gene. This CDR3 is CASSQSRDRVVNEQFF. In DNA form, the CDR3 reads TGCGCCAGCAGTCAATCGAGGGACAGGGTCGTGAATGAGCAGTTCTTC.

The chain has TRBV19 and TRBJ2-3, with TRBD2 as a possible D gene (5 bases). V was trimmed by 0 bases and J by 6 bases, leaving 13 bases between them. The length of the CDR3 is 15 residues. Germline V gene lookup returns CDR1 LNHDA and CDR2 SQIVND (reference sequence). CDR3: CASSIDKTPGDTQYF. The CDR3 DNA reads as TGTGCCAGTAGTATAGATAAGACACCGGGGGATACGCAGTATTTT.

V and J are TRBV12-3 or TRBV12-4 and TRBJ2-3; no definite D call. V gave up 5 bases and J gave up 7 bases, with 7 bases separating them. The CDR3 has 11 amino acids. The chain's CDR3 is CASSQSNTQYF. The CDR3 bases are TGTGCCAGCAGTCAGTCGAATACGCAGTATTTT.

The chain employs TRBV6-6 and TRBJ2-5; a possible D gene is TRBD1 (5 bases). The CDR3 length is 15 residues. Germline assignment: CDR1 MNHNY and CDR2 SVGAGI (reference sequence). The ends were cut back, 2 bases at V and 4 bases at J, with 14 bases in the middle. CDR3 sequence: CASSYSLRDRETQYF. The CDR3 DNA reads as TGTGCCAGCAGTTACAGCCTCAGGGATCGAGAGACCCAGTACTTC.

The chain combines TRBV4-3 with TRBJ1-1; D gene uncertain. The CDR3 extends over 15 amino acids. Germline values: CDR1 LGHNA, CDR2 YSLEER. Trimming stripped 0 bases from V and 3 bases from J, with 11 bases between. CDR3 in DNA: TGCGCCAGCAGCCAAGATGAGGCAGAGGACACTGAAGCTTTCTTT. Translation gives CASSQDEAEDTEAFF.